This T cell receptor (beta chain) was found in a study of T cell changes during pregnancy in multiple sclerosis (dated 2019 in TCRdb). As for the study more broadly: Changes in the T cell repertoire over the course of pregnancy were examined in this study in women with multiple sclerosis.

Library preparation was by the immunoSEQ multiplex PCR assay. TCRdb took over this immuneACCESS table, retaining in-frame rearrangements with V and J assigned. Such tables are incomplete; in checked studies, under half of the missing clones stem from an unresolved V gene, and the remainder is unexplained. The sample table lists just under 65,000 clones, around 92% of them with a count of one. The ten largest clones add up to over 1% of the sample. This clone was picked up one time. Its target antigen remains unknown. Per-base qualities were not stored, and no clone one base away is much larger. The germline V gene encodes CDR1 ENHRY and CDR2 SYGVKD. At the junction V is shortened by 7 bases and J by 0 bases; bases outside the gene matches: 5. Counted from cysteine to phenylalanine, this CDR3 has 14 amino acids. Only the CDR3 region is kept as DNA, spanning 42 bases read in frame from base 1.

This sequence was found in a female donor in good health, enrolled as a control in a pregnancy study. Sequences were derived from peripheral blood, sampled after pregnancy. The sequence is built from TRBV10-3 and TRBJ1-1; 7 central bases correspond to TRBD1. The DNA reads TGTGCCATCACCATGGGACAGTTGAACACTGAAGCTTTCTTT. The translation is CAITMGQLNTEAFF.